The clone carrying this T cell receptor (beta chain) was counted a few times. Germline trimming cut 4 bases from V and 4 bases from J; bases unmatched to any gene: 5. The CDR3 loop spans 13 amino acids. Germline CDR1 and CDR2: SGHNT and YYREEE (reference sequence). Combined were second doses at about 4 or about 12 weeks. The data derive from a study of T cell responses to AZD1222 COVID-19 vaccine. Sequenced by immunoSEQ multiplex PCR; TCRdb stores in-frame clones only, minus some. The table has roughly 80,000 clones, around 88% seen once. The specimen was peripheral blood, collected 28 days after the second AZD1222 dose. V is TRBV5-4 and J is TRBJ2-7; 7 bases fit TRBD1. The receptor was isolated from an adult who received the AZD1222 COVID-19 vaccine. The CDR3 nucleotides are TGTGCCAGCAGCGGCATGACAGGGTACGAGCAGTACTTC. It encodes CASSGMTGYEQYF. The whole variable domain, filled in from reference TRBV5-4 and TRBJ2-7, reads ETGVTQSPTHLIKTRGQQVTLRCSSQSGHNTVSWYQQALGQGPQFIFQYYREEENGRGNFPPRFSGLQFPNYSSELNVNALELDDSALYLCASSGMTGYEQYFGPGTRLTVT.